These 31 T cell receptor beta chains came from one sample sequenced in a study of post-analysis software for immune sequencing data. TCR beta cDNA libraries had unique molecular identifiers. Via MiXCR, TCRdb re-called the PCR reads, giving one row per CDR3 protein. The sample holds a few hundred thousand distinct CDR3 sequences; less than 45% are singletons and the top ten take 9.5% to 13%. Their cognate antigens are unknown. Study-wide results and limits: Comparison of patients with controls showed five TRBV segments more frequent in patients, TRBV5-6, TRBV5-1 and TRBV20-1 among them.

The sequencing sample was made of blood. These receptors were obtained from a girl aged 5-17 years with multiple sclerosis.

The rearrangement links TRBV29-1 to TRBJ2-7; 7 bases fit TRBD2. The CDR3 is made up of 14 amino acids. V gave up 8 bases and J gave up 5 bases; unmatched junction bases: 15. Germline CDR1 is SQVTM and CDR2 is ANQGSEA. The CDR3 reads CSIKSGELFHEQYF. The CDR3, as DNA: TGCAGCATTAAAAGCGGGGAACTCTTCCACGAGCAGTACTTC.

The chain joins TRBV21-1 to TRBJ2-1; whether TRBD2, the table's D call, matches the DNA was not checked. TRBV21-1 is described as a pseudogene. The CDR3 extends over 20 amino acids. CDR3: CASSKSAELAAGLSYNEQFF. The CDR3 nucleotides are TGTGCCAGCAGCAAATCCGCCGAGCTAGCAGCAGGACTCTCCTACAATGAGCAGTTCTTC.

In its sample, this clonotype was seen a few times. The chain recombines TRBV5-6 with TRBJ2-3; 13 bases match TRBD2. The CDR3 length is 17 residues. Germline loops: CDR1 SGHDT, CDR2 YYEEEE. V was clipped by 6 bases and J by 2 bases; unmatched bases: 9. The CDR3 loop reads CASTMTSGRLHTDTQYF. Here the CDR3 DNA reads TGTGCCAGCACCATGACTAGCGGGAGGCTTCACACAGATACGCAGTATTTT.

This clonotype was seen more than once but under ten times. The chain has TRBV6-5 and TRBJ1-1; D is unresolved. The V and J ends lost 0 bases and 0 bases respectively, with 5 bases between them. Per germline, CDR1 MNHEY and CDR2 SVGAGI. The CDR3 sequence is 14 residues long. CDR3 sequence: CASSYSSVNTEAFF. The CDR3 region has the DNA TGTGCCAGCAGTTACTCGAGTGTGAACACTGAAGCTTTCTTT.

The V call is TRBV10-3, the J call TRBJ2-1; 10 nucleotides agree with TRBD2. This CDR3 has 16 amino acids. Germline-derived CDR1 and CDR2 are ENHRY and SYGVKD. The junction had 11 bases not matched to a gene; V was cut back by 2 bases and J by 10 bases. CDR3 protein: CAISEASGSFPGEQFF. CDR3 nucleotide sequence: TGTGCCATCAGTGAGGCTAGCGGGAGCTTCCCGGGGGAGCAGTTCTTC.

The chain joins TRBV11-2 to TRBJ2-1; 7 nucleotides line up with TRBD2. Germline CDR1 reads SGHAT; CDR2 reads FQNNGV. The CDR3 is 15 residues long. The V gene end was trimmed by 0 bases and the J gene end by 3 bases; junction bases not matched to a gene: 2. CDR3 amino acids: CASSLDLAVYNEQFF. In nucleotides, the CDR3 is TGTGCCAGCAGCTTAGATCTAGCGGTCTACAATGAGCAGTTCTTC.

The chain has TRBV5-1 and TRBJ2-1, with TRBD2 identical over 9 bases. V trimming: 3 bases; J trimming: 7 bases; junction bases outside the gene matches: 14. This CDR3 contains 17 residues. Germline lookup yields CDR1 SGHRS and CDR2 YFSETQ. The CDR3 coding sequence is TGCGCCAGCAGCTCGTACCCGATAGCGGGAGAAGGAAATGAGCAGTTCTTC. This translates into CASSSYPIAGEGNEQFF.

This clonotype was seen a few times. The rearrangement joins TRBV24-1 to TRBJ2-1, with 7 nucleotides matching TRBD1. The junction had 8 bases not matched to a gene; V was cut back by 3 bases and J by 10 bases. The germline V gene encodes CDR1 KGHDR and CDR2 SFDVKD. The CDR3 length is 14 residues. The DNA for the CDR3 is TGTGCCACCAGTGATCAATCCGCGGACAGGGAGCAGTTCTTC. Its protein product is CATSDQSADREQFF.

This clonotype has only a few counts. V gene TRBV7-8 combines with J gene TRBJ2-5; D unresolved. Germline V gene lookup returns CDR1 SGHVS and CDR2 FQNEAQ. This CDR3 comprises 16 residues. The V end lost 1 base, the J end lost 5 bases, and 17 bases lay between the germline ends. DNA for the CDR3: TGTGCCAGCAGCTTAGGGGTGGCACTAAATAGGGAGACCCAGTACTTC. The encoded protein is CASSLGVALNRETQYF.

Only one count was recorded for this clonotype. Since no conserved phenylalanine or tryptophan closes the CDR3, a read error is the likely cause. This chain connects TRBV20-1 to TRBJ2-7, with D hard to call. Trimming removed 2 bases at V and 6 bases at J, with 11 bases between. CDR1 and CDR2 (germline): DFQATT, SNEGSKA (reference sequence). The CDR3 consists of 12 residues. The CDR3 DNA sequence: TGCAGTGCTAGACTCACCGCCGGCGAGCAGTACTGC. This encodes CSARLTAGEQYC.

This clonotype was observed a few times. V gene TRBV6-5 combines with J gene TRBJ2-5; 10 bases map to TRBD2. Losses at the gene ends were 9 bases for V and 3 bases for J; bases not matched to a gene: 4. This CDR3 has 13 amino acids. Germline CDR1 is MNHEY and CDR2 is SVGAGI. The CDR3 bases are TGTGCCAGTATGCTAGCGGGAGAAGAGACCCAGTACTTC. As protein: CASMLAGEETQYF.

The chain uses TRBV7-2 and TRBJ2-3, with 7 bases that match TRBD2. The CDR3 spans 15 residues. The germline CDR1 and CDR2 sequences are SGHTA and FQGNSA. The J segment lost 0 bases and the V segment lost 5 bases, leaving 5 bases of the junction unmatched. CDR3: CASSDQAGSTDTQYF. The CDR3 DNA follows: TGTGCCAGCAGCGATCAAGCGGGGAGCACAGATACGCAGTATTTT.

The chain uses TRBV10-1 and TRBJ2-5; D might be TRBD2 (6 bases). CDR3 length: 17 amino acids. Germline V lookup: CDR1 WNHNN, CDR2 SYGVQD (reference sequence). V lost 3 bases, J lost 4 bases, and 21 bases lay in between. DNA for the CDR3: TGCGCCAGCAGTGACCGCCTTAGCGGCTCGAGTGGAGAGACCCAGTACTTC. It codes for CASSDRLSGSSGETQYF.

V is TRBV28 and J is TRBJ2-7, with 8 positions matching TRBD1. This CDR3 has 14 residues. CDR1 MDHEN and CDR2 SYDVKM come from the germline V gene. Losses at the gene ends were 6 bases for V and 1 base for J; bases not matched to a gene: 5. As DNA, the CDR3 is TGTGCCAGCAGAGGGACAGGATATTCCTACGAGCAGTACTTC. The encoded protein is CASRGTGYSYEQYF.

The V gene is TRBV10-3, the J gene TRBJ1-2; a weak D match, TRBD1 (5 bases). Germline CDR1 and CDR2: ENHRY and SYGVKD. V dropped 5 bases and J dropped 3 bases, with 19 bases sitting between them. This CDR3 is built from 16 residues. CDR3 loop: CAISSGRGGRDYGYTF. CDR3 sequence (DNA): TGTGCCATCAGTTCCGGGAGGGGCGGTAGGGACTATGGCTACACCTTC.

This clonotype was picked up a small number of times. The chain employs TRBV28 and TRBJ2-7; 13 positions agree with TRBD2. The CDR3 has 17 amino acids. Germline V gives CDR1 MDHEN, CDR2 SYDVKM. Trimming took 4 bases from V and 0 from J; bases not matched to a gene: 6. The CDR3 is CASSSIGTSGTSYEQYF. DNA of the CDR3: TGTGCCAGCAGTTCCATAGGGACTAGCGGGACCTCCTACGAGCAGTACTTC.

The sample holds a few counts of this clonotype. The chain recombines TRBV7-6 with TRBJ2-1; perhaps TRBD1 as D (5 bases). The ends were cut back, 1 base at V and 9 bases at J, with 10 bases in the middle. The CDR3 runs to 13 residues. The germline CDR1 and CDR2 sequences are SGHVS and FNYEAQ. The CDR3 here is CASSLGPDSEQFF. The CDR3 region has the DNA TGTGCCAGCAGCTTAGGCCCCGACAGTGAGCAGTTCTTC. Looking up the rest from reference TRBV7-6 and TRBJ2-1 gives the full variable domain: GAGVSQSPRYKVTKRGQDVALRCDPISGHVSLYWYRQALGQGPEFLTYFNYEAQQDKSGLPNDRFSAERPEGSISTLTIQRTEQRDSAMYRCASSLGPDSEQFFGPGTRLTVL.

The genes are TRBV4-2 and TRBJ2-5, with no clear D. V was shortened by 5 bases and J by 0 bases, with 10 bases between the two germline ends. Germline CDR1 and CDR2: LGHNA and YNFKEQ. The CDR3 is made up of 14 amino acids. The CDR3 DNA reads TGTGCCAGCAGCGACCAGGAGTACCAAGAGACCCAGTACTTC. Its translation: CASSDQEYQETQYF.

Here the CDR3 reads CSVDEGLAGAGEQFF. The CDR3 DNA reads as TGCAGCGTTGATGAAGGCCTAGCGGGAGCCGGTGAGCAGTTCTTC. The chain links TRBV29-1 to TRBJ2-1, with TRBD2 matching 10 bases. Germline assignment: CDR1 SQVTM and CDR2 ANQGSEA. V was pared by 3 bases and J by 9 bases, with 11 bases of the junction left unmatched. This CDR3 has 15 residues.

The CDR3: CASSLNRGGRGNQPQHF. Here the CDR3 DNA reads TGTGCCAGCAGTTTAAATAGGGGAGGAAGGGGCAATCAGCCCCAGCATTTT. The chain recombines TRBV12-3 or TRBV12-4 with TRBJ1-5; tentatively, D is TRBD1 (5 bases). CDR3 length: 17 residues. V lost 2 bases to trimming and J lost 2 bases, with 16 bases between them.

This clonotype occurred once. CDR3 sequence (DNA): TGCAGTGCCCAGGACCCACCCCACGAGCAGTACTTC. Its protein product is CSAQDPPHEQYF. The chain joins TRBV20-1 to TRBJ2-7; D remains ambiguous. CDR1 and CDR2 from the germline V gene are DFQATT and SNEGSKA (reference sequence). Trimming removed 6 bases at V and 5 bases at J, with 14 bases between. The CDR3 sequence is 12 residues long.

This chain uses TRBV7-8 with TRBJ1-6; unclear D gene. Trimming pared 1 base from V and 9 bases from J, leaving 10 bases between. From germline, CDR1 is SGHVS and CDR2 FQNEAQ. The CDR3 is 14 residues long. The CDR3 DNA reads TGTGCCAGCAGCTTAGGCGACAAGGGTTCACCCCTCCACTTT. Translated: CASSLGDKGSPLHF.

This clonotype was observed once. This chain uses TRBV27 with TRBJ1-2, with D unresolved. The CDR3 sequence is 15 residues long. Per the germline V gene, CDR1 is MNHEY and CDR2 is SMNVEV (reference sequence). Trimming took off 2 bases at V and 2 bases at J, with 12 bases between the two ends. CDR3 region: CASSLVSEANYGYTF. The CDR3 DNA reads TGTGCCAGCAGTTTAGTGTCCGAAGCCAACTATGGCTACACCTTC.

The CDR3 sequence is CSASPGQGATETQYF. The DNA of the CDR3 is TGCAGTGCTAGTCCGGGACAGGGGGCTACAGAGACCCAGTACTTC. The chain joins TRBV20-1 to TRBJ2-5; 12 bases match TRBD1. CDR1 is DFQATT, CDR2 SNEGSKA, per germline (reference sequence). This CDR3 region has 15 residues. V lost 3 bases to trimming and J lost 4 bases; unmatched junction nucleotides: 6.

This clonotype was counted a few times. The gene calls are TRBV27 and TRBJ2-7; TRBD1 is a possible D gene (6 bases). From germline, CDR1 is MNHEY and CDR2 SMNVEV (reference sequence). The CDR3 has 15 amino acids. Trimming took off 5 bases at V and 9 bases at J, with 23 bases between the two ends. CDR3 amino acids: CASSPKPGHGHGQYF. CDR3 sequence (DNA): TGTGCCAGCAGTCCGAAACCGGGACACGGCCATGGGCAGTACTTC.

J is TRBJ1-2 and V is TRBV15; D ambiguous. Trimming took 4 bases from V and 6 from J, leaving 15 bases between them. This CDR3 comprises 14 residues. Germline V gives CDR1 LNHNV, CDR2 YYDKDF (reference sequence). CDR3 loop: CATSIIGRTDGYTF. CDR3 DNA sequence: TGTGCCACCAGCATAATCGGGCGGACGGATGGCTACACCTTC.

This clonotype was seen many times. V usage is TRBV29-1 and J usage is TRBJ2-1; the D gene is possibly TRBD1 (5 bases). V dropped 3 bases and J dropped 8 bases, with 14 bases sitting between them. The CDR3 has 13 amino acids. From germline, CDR1 is SQVTM and CDR2 ANQGSEA. In DNA form, the CDR3 reads TGCAGCGTTGACAGGGCCCTCTTGGATGAGCAGTTCTTC. It yields the protein CSVDRALLDEQFF.

V and J are TRBV24-1 and TRBJ2-1; D is unresolved. The CDR3 contains 19 residues. The germline V gene encodes CDR1 KGHDR and CDR2 SFDVKD. V was pared by 4 bases and J by 0 bases, with 21 bases between. The CDR3 sequence: CATSEAVGRRKGSYNEQFF. CDR3 nucleotides: TGTGCCACCAGTGAAGCCGTGGGAAGGAGAAAAGGCTCCTACAATGAGCAGTTCTTC.

This clonotype has more than one count but fewer than ten. The rearrangement links TRBV4-3 to TRBJ2-1; a possible D gene is TRBD2 (6 bases). The J call could be wrong; TRBJ2-7 is a better fit for the DNA end. Germline V gives CDR1 LGHNA, CDR2 YSLEER. CDR3 length: 13 amino acids. The CDR3 loop reads CASSQDLGEAQYF. Written as DNA, the CDR3 is TGCGCCAGCAGCCAAGATCTGGGGGAGGCGCAGTACTTC.

V gene TRBV3-1 combines with J gene TRBJ2-3, with TRBD2 as a possible D gene (7 bases). V was cut by 3 bases and J by 4 bases, with 11 bases left in between. This CDR3 has 14 residues. Germline V CDR1 and CDR2: LGHDT, YNNKEL (reference sequence). The CDR3 sequence is CASSQPGGADTQYF. DNA for the CDR3: TGTGCCAGCAGCCAGCCGGGGGGCGCAGATACGCAGTATTTT.

V and J are TRBV5-1 and TRBJ2-3; unclear D gene. With 3 bases removed from V and 3 bases from J, the gap between germline ends came to 20 bases. The CDR3 loop spans 17 amino acids. Per the germline V gene, CDR1 is SGHRS and CDR2 is YFSETQ. The CDR3 DNA follows: TGCGCCAGCAGCTCCCCGGGCGGCGCCCCTGGAACAGATACGCAGTATTTT. Residues: CASSSPGGAPGTDTQYF.